This T cell receptor (beta chain) was observed in a study of T cell changes during pregnancy in multiple sclerosis. Here immunoSEQ multiplex PCR was the method, and the copy in TCRdb shows in-frame clones only, minus some. The top ten clones hold around 2.3% of a sample with about 59,000 clones, about 92% of them seen once. This clonotype originated in a female donor with multiple sclerosis, enrolled in a pregnancy study. The sample here was peripheral blood, taken in the first trimester of pregnancy.

Here the CDR3 reads CASSPLGTSANEQFF. The CDR3 nucleotides are TGTGCCAGCTCACCGCTCGGGACTAGCGCGAATGAGCAGTTCTTC. The rearrangement uses TRBV18 and TRBJ2-1, with 10 bases identical to TRBD2. V gave up 3 bases and J gave up 7 bases; unmatched junction bases: 6. This CDR3 has 15 amino acids. Germline lookup yields CDR1 KGHSH and CDR2 LQKENI.